This T cell receptor beta chain was profiled in a study of control samples from healthy donors and cancer patients. This clone is a singleton in its sample. The table came from immunoSEQ multiplex PCR; TCRdb's copy has only in-frame clones and leaves some out. The sample carries 120,000 or so clones, roughly 90% recorded once. Germline V gene sequence: CDR1 MNHNY, CDR2 SVGAGI (reference sequence). V was shortened by 0 bases and J by 1 base, with 5 bases between the two germline ends. The CDR3 loop spans 14 amino acids. The chain joins TRBV6-6 to TRBJ2-3; D gene uncertain. The receptor's source is a man aged 18 to 35 in good health. The sequencing input was blood. The CDR3 spells CASSYSRGTDTQYF. The DNA of the CDR3 is TGTGCCAGCAGTTACTCCCGGGGCACAGATACGCAGTATTTT.